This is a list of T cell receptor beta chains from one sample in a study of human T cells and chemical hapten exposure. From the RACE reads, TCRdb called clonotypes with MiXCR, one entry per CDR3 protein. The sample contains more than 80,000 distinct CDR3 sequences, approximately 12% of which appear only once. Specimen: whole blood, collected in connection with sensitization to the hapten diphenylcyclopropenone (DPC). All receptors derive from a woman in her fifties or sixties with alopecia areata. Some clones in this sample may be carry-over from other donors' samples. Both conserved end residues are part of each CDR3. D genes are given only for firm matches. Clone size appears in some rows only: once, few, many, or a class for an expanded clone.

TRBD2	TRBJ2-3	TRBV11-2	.	TGTGCCACGCGGGGGGCCGATACAGATACGCAGTATTTT	CATRGADTDTQYF
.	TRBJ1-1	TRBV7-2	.	TGTGCCAGCAGCTTTATAGCTGGATTAACGAACACTGAAGCTTTCTTT	CASSFIAGLTNTEAFF
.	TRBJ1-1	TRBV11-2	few	TGTGCCAGCAGCTTAGGTTCCGGGCTGAACACTGAAGCTTTCTTT	CASSLGSGLNTEAFF
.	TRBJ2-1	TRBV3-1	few	TGTGCCAGCAGCCAAGATAGTGGGCGCCACAATGAGCAGTTCTTC	CASSQDSGRHNEQFF
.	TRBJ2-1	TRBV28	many	TGTGCCAGCAGTTTATTCCCTCGAGGAAACAATGAGCAGTTCTTC	CASSLFPRGNNEQFF
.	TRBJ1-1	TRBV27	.	TGTGCCAGCAGCCCACGGAGGAAGGGTGAAGCTTTCTTT	CASSPRRKGEAFF
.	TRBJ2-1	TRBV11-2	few	TGTGCCAGCAGCTCCTCAAATGAGCAGTTCTTC	CASSSSNEQFF
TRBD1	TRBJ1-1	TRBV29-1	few	TGCAGCGTCAAGACAGGGGCGGTTGAAGCTTTCTTT	CSVKTGAVEAFF
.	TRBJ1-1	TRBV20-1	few	TGCAGTGCCCCTAGGGCCGGCCTGAACACTGAAGCTTTCTTT	CSAPRAGLNTEAFF
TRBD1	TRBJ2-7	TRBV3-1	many	TGTGCCAGCAGCCAAGAGTTCGGGACAGCGACAACCTACGAGCAGTACTTC	CASSQEFGTATTYEQYF
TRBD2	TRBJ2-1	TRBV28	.	TGTGCCAGCAGTTCCGGGACTAGCGGGGCCGGGAAAGGATTCTTC	CASSSGTSGAGKGFF
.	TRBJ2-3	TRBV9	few	TGTGCCAGCAGCGTTAGGGGGGGAAGCACAGATACGCAGTATTTT	CASSVRGGSTDTQYF
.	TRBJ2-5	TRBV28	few	TGTGCCAGTGGACAGCTTGAGACCCAGTACTTC	CASGQLETQYF
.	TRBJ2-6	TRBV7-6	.	TGTGCCAGCAGCGGGGGAAGCTCTGGGGCCAACGTCCTGACTTTC	CASSGGSSGANVLTF
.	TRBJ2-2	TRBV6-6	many	TGTGCCAGCAGTTACTCGTCAGACGAATTGAACACCGGGGAGCTGTTTTTT	CASSYSSDELNTGELFF
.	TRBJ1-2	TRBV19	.	TGTGCCAGTAGTATTGGGACGGATGCTAACTATGGCTACACCTTC	CASSIGTDANYGYTF
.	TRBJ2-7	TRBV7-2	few	TGTGCCAGCAGCCGGGCGGGACTGTCAAGCTCCTACGAGCAGTACTTC	CASSRAGLSSSYEQYF
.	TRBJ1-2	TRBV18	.	TGTGCCAGCTCCCCGTCGGAGGGGACGAGTTATGGCTACACCTTC	CASSPSEGTSYGYTF
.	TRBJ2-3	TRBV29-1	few	TGCAGCCCCCGGTGGGCAGATACGCAGTATTTT	CSPRWADTQYF
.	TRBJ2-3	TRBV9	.	TGTGCCAGCAGCATCACAGATACGCAGTATTTT	CASSITDTQYF
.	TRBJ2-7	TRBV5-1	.	TGCGCCAGCAGCTTGGTTGGGGTCACATACGAGCAGTACTTC	CASSLVGVTYEQYF
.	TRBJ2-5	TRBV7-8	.	TGTGCCAGCAGCGCGGGAGAGACCCAGTACTTC	CASSAGETQYF
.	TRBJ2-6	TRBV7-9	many	TGTGCCAGCAGCTTAGGTTCGGGGGCTGGGGCCAACGTCCTGACTTTC	CASSLGSGAGANVLTF
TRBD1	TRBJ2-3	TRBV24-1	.	TGTGCCACCAGTGATCGTAGGACAGGGGGCACCTTCACAGATACGCAGTATTTT	CATSDRRTGGTFTDTQYF
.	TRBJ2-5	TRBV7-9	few	TGTGCCAGCGATCGAGGGCGCCAAGAGACCCAGTACTTC	CASDRGRQETQYF
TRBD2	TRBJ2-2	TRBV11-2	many	TGTGCCAGCAGCTTCGGACTAGCGGGAGGCACCGGGGAGCTGTTTTTT	CASSFGLAGGTGELFF
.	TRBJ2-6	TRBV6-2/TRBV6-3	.	TGTGCCAGCAGTCCCAGGGGAAAAGGGGCCAACGTCCTGACTTTC	CASSPRGKGANVLTF
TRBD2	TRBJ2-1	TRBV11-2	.	TGTGCCGCTGGGAGCCGTAGCGGGGCGTACAATGAGCAGTTCTTC	CAAGSRSGAYNEQFF
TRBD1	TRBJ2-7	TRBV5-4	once	TGTGCCAGCAGCTCAAAGGACAGGGGGCAACACGAGCAGTACTTC	CASSSKDRGQHEQYF
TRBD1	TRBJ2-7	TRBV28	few	TGTGCCAGCACCGCGGGACAGGGTGTATACGAGCAGTACTTC	CASTAGQGVYEQYF
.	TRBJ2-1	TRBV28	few	TGTGCCAGCAGTTTCCAGGCTAGCTCCTACAATGAGCAGTTCTTC	CASSFQASSYNEQFF
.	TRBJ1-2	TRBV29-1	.	TGCAGCGCGACATATAACTATGGCTACACCTTC	CSATYNYGYTF
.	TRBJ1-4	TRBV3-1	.	TGTGCCAGCAGCCAAGGCGGAGGGACATCTAATGAAAAACTGTTTTTT	CASSQGGGTSNEKLFF
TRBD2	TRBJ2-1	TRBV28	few	TGTGCCAGCAAAGCTAGCGGGGTCAAGAATGAGCAGTTCTTC	CASKASGVKNEQFF
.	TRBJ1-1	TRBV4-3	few	TGCGCCAGCAGCCAAGGTCACAGGAACACTGAAGCTTTCTTT	CASSQGHRNTEAFF
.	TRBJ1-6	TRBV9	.	TGTGCCAGCAGCGCGGGACCGGATAATTCACCCCTCCACTTT	CASSAGPDNSPLHF
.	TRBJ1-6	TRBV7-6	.	TGTGCCAGCAGCGCGGTGTCCTATAATTCACCCCTCCACTTT	CASSAVSYNSPLHF
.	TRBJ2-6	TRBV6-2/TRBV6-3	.	TGTGCCAGCAGTTACTTAAGTCTTTCATCGGGGGCGATACACTCTGGGGCCAACGTCCTGACTTTC	CASSYLSLSSGAIHSGANVLTF
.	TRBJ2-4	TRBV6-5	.	TGTGCCAGCAGACAGGGAGCCAAAAACATTCAGTACTTC	CASRQGAKNIQYF
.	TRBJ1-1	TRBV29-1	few	TGCAGCGTTCTAGGGATGAACACTGAAGCTTTCTTT	CSVLGMNTEAFF
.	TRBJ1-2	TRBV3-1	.	TGTGCCAGCAGCCAAGATCGGGGGGCCCTAGCTAACTATGGCTACACCTTC	CASSQDRGALANYGYTF
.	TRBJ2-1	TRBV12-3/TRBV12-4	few	TGTGCCAGCAGTTACCCCCGCGGAAGGGGCTACAATGAGCAGTTCTTC	CASSYPRGRGYNEQFF